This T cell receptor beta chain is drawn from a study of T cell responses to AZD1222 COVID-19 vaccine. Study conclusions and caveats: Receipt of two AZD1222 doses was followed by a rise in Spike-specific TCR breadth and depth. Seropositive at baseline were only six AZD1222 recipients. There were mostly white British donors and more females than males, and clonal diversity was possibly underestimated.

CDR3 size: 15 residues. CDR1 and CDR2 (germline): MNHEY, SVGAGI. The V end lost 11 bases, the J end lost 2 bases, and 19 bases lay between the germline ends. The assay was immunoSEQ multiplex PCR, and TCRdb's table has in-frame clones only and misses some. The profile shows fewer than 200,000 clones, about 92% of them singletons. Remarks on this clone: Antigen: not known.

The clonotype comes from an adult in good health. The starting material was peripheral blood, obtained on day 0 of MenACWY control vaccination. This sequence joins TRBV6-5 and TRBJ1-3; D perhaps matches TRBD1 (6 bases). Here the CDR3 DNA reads TGTGCCGGGGGCGGGAGGGACCTACCTGGAAACACCATATATTTT. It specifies CAGGGRDLPGNTIYF.